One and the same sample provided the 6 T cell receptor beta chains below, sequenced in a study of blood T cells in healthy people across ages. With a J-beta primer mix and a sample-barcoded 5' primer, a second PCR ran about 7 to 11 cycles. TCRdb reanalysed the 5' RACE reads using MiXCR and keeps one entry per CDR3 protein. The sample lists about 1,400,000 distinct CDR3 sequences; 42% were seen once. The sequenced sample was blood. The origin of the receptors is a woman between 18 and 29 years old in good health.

DNA for the CDR3: TGCAGTGCTAGTATAGCGGGGGCCGGGGAGCTGTTTTTT. Its translation is CSASIAGAGELFF. The genes are TRBV20-1 and TRBJ2-2; 9 bases agree with TRBD2. Germline loops: CDR1 DFQATT, CDR2 SNEGSKA (reference sequence). The CDR3 covers 13 residues. Germline trimming cut 3 bases from V and 6 bases from J; bases unmatched to any gene: 2.

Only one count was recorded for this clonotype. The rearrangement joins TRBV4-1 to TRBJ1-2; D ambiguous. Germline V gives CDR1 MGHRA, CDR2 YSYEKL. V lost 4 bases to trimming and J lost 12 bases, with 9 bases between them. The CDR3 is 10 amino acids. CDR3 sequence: CASSPSGNTF. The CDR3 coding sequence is TGCGCCAGCAGCCCCTCGGGGAACACCTTC.

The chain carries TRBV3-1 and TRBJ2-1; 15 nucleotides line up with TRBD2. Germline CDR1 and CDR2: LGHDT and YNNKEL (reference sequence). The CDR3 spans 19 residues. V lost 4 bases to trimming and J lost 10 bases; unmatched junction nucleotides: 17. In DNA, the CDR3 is TGTGCCAGCAGCCTTAACGGACTAGCGGGGGGGACCACCGGGACGGAGCAGTTCTTC. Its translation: CASSLNGLAGGTTGTEQFF.

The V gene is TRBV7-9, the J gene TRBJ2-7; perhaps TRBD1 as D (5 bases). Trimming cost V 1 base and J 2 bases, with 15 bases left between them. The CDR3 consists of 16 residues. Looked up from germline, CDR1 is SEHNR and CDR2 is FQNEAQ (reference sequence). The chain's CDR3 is CASSLEGQGFPYEQYF. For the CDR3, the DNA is TGTGCCAGCAGCTTAGAAGGGCAGGGTTTTCCCTACGAGCAGTACTTC.

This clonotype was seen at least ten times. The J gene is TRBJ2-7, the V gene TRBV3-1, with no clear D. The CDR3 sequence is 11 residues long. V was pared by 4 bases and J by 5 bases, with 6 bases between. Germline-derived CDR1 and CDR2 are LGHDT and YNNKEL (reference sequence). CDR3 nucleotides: TGTGCCAGCAGCCGAGGAAACGAGCAGTACTTC. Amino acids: CASSRGNEQYF.

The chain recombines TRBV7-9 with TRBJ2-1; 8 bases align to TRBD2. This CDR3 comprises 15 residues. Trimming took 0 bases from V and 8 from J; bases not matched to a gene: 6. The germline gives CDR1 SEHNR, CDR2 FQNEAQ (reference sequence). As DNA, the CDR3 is TGTGCCAGCAGCTTAGCACTAGCGGCCCAGGATGAGCAGTTCTTC. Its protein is CASSLALAAQDEQFF.